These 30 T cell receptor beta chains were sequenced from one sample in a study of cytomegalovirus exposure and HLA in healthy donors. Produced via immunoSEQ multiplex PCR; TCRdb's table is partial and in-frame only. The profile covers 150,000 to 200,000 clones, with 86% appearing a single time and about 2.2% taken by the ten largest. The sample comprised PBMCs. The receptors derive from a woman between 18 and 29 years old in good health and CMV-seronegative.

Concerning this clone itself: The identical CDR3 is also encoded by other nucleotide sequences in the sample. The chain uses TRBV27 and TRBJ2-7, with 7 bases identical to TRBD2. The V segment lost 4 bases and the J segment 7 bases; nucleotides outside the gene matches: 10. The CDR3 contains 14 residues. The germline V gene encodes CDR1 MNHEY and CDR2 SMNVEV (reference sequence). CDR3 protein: CASSSPGRAREQYF. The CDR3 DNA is TGTGCCAGCAGTTCCCCTGGGAGGGCCAGGGAGCAGTACTTC.

The CDR3 DNA sequence: TGTGCCTGGAGGAGTCAGGGGAACACCGGGGAGCTGTTTTTT. It codes for CAWRSQGNTGELFF. The chain has TRBV30 and TRBJ2-2, with D possibly being TRBD1 (5 bases). CDR1 and CDR2 (germline): GTSNPN, SVGIG (reference sequence). The V and J ends lost 3 bases and 1 base respectively, with 9 bases between them. There are 14 residues in the CDR3.

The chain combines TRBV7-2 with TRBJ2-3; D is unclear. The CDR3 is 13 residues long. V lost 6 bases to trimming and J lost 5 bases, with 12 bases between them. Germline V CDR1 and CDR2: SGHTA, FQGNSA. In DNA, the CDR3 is TGTGCCAGCAGTTATAGTTCTGGAGATACGCAGTATTTT. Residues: CASSYSSGDTQYF.

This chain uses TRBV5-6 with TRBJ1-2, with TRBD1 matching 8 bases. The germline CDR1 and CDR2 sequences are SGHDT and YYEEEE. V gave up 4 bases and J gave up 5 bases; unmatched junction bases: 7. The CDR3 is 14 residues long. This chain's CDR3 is CASSLGQGPYGYTF. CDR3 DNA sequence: TGTGCCAGCAGCCTAGGACAGGGCCCATATGGCTACACCTTC.

This CDR3 is CASINPIGNYGYTF. The CDR3 DNA sequence: TGTGCCAGCATTAACCCAATCGGGAACTATGGCTACACCTTC. V and J are TRBV6-5 and TRBJ1-2; D is uncertain. The CDR3 runs 14 residues. Trimming pared 7 bases from V and 2 bases from J, leaving 14 bases between. Germline loops: CDR1 MNHEY, CDR2 SVGAGI.

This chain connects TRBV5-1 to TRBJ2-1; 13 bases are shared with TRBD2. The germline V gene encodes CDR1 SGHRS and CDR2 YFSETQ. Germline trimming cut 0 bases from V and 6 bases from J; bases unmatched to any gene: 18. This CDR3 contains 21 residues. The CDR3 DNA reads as TGCGCCAGCAGCTTGGCCCGGTCGTTCAGTATCACTAGCGGGGGGGTCAATGAGCAGTTCTTC. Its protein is CASSLARSFSITSGGVNEQFF.

The DNA for the CDR3 is TGTGCCAGCAGCCAGACAGGGCCACATCAGCCCCAGCATTTT. It translates to CASSQTGPHQPQHF. The genes are TRBV6-1 and TRBJ1-5, with TRBD1 identical over 7 bases. Trimming took 6 bases from V and 5 from J; bases not matched to a gene: 7. From germline, CDR1 is MNHNS and CDR2 SASEGT. CDR3 length: 14 amino acids.

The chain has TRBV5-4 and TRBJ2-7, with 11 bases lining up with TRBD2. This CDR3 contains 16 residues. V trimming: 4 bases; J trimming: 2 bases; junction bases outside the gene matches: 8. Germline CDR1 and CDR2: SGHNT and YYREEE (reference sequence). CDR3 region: CASSPPGTSGTYEQYF. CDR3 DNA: TGTGCCAGCAGCCCTCCGGGGACTAGCGGCACCTACGAGCAGTACTTC.

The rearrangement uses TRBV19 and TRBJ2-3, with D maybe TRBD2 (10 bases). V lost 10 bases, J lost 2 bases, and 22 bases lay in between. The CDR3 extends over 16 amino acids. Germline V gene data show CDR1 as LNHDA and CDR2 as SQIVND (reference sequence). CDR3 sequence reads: CATSGSDRGNTDTQYF. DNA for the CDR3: TGTGCCACTAGCGGGAGTGACAGGGGGAACACAGATACGCAGTATTTT.

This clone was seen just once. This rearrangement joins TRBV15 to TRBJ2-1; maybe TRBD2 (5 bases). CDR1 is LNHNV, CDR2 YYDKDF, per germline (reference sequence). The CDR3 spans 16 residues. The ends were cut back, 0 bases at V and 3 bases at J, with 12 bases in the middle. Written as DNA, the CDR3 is TGTGCCACCAGCAGAGATCGAGGGCGAGACTACAATGAGCAGTTCTTC. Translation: CATSRDRGRDYNEQFF.

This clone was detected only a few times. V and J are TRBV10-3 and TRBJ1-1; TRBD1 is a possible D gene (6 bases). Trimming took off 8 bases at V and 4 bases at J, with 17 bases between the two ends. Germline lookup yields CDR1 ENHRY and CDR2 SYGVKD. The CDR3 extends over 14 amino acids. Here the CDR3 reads CAISTGIVGTEAFF. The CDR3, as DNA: TGTGCCATCTCTACAGGGATAGTGGGCACTGAAGCTTTCTTT.

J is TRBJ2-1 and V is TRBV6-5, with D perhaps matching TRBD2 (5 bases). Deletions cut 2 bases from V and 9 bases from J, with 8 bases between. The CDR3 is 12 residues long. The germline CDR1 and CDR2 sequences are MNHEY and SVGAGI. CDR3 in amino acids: CASSYGAGEQFF. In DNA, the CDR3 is TGTGCCAGCAGTTACGGCGCGGGTGAGCAGTTCTTC.

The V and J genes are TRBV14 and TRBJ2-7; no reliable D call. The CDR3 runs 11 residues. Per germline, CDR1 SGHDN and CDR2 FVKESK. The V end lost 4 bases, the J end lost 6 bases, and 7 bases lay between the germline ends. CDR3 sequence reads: CASSLGGEQYF. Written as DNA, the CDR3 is TGTGCCAGCAGCCTCGGCGGCGAGCAGTACTTC.

The CDR3 DNA reads as TGTGCCAGCAGTTCGACTAGCGGGTTACATGAGCAGTTCTTC. It codes for CASSSTSGLHEQFF. This chain uses TRBV27 with TRBJ2-1, with 10 bases fitting TRBD2. Germline CDR1 reads MNHEY; CDR2 reads SMNVEV (reference sequence). The CDR3 consists of 14 residues. The ends lost 4 bases at V and 8 bases at J; junction bases unmatched: 5.

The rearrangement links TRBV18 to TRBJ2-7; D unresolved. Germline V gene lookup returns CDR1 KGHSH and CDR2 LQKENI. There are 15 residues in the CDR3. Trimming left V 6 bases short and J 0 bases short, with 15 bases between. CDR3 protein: CASSRQTSSSYEQYF. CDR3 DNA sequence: TGTGCCAGCTCTAGACAAACCTCCAGCTCCTACGAGCAGTACTTC.

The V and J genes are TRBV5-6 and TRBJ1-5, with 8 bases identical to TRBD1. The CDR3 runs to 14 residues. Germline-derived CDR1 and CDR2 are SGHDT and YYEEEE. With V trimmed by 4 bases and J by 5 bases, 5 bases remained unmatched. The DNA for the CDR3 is TGTGCCAGCAGCCCCGGACAGGGATATCAGCCCCAGCATTTT. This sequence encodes CASSPGQGYQPQHF.

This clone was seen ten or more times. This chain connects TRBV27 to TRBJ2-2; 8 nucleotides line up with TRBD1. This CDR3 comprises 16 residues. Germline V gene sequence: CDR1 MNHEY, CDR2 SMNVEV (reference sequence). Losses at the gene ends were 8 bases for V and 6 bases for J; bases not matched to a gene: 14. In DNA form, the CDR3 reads TGTGCCAGCGGTCTTACGGGACAGGCGCCAGCCGGGGAGCTGTTTTTT. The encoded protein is CASGLTGQAPAGELFF.

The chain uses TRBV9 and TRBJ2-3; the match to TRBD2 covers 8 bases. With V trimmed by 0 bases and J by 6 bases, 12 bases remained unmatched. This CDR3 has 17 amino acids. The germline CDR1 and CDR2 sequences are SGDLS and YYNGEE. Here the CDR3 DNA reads TGTGCCAGCAGCGTAGGTCGAGCGGGAGTTGGGGGTGATACGCAGTATTTT. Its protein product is CASSVGRAGVGGDTQYF.

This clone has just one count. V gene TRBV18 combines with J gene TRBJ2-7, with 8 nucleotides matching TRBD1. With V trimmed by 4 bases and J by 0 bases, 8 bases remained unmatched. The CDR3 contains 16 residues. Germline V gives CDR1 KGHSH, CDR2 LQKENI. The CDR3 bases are TGTGCCAGCTCACTATTGGGACAGGACCTCTCCTACGAGCAGTACTTC. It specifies CASSLLGQDLSYEQYF.

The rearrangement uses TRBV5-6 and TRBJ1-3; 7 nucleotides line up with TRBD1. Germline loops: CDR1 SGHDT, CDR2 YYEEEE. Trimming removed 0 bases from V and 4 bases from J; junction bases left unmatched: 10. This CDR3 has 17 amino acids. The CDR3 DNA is TGTGCCAGCAGCTTGGTCTTCGCAGGGGGGACAGGAAACACCATATATTTT. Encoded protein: CASSLVFAGGTGNTIYF.

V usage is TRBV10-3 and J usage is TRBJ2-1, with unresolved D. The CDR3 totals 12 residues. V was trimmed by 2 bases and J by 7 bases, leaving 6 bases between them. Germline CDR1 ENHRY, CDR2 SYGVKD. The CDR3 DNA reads TGTGCCATCAGTGAGATCAGGAATGAGCAGTTCTTC. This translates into CAISEIRNEQFF.

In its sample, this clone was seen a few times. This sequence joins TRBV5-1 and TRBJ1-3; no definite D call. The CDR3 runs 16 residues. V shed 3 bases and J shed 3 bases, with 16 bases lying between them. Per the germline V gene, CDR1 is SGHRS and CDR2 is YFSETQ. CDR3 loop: CASSSEPGSVGNTIYF. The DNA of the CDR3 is TGCGCCAGCAGCTCCGAACCCGGGTCAGTTGGAAACACCATATATTTT.

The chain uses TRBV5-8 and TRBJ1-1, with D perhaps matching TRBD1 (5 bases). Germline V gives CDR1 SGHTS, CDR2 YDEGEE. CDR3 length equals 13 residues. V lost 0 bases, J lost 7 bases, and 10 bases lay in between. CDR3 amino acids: CASSLVRVGEAFF. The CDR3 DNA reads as TGTGCCAGCAGCTTGGTCAGGGTAGGTGAAGCTTTCTTT.

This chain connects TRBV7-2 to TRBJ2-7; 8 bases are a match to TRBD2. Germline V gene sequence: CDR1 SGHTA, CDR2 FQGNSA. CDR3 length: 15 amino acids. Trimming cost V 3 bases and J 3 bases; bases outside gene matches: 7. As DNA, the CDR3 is TGTGCCAGCAGCTTTTCAAGCGGGGGAGTCTACGAGCAGTACTTC. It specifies CASSFSSGGVYEQYF. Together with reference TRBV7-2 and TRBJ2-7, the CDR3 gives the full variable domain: GAGVSQSPSNKVTEKGKDVELRCDPISGHTALYWYRQSLGQGLEFLIYFQGNSAPDKSGLPSDRFSAERTGGSVSTLTIQRTQQEDSAVYLCASSFSSGGVYEQYFGPGTRLTVT.

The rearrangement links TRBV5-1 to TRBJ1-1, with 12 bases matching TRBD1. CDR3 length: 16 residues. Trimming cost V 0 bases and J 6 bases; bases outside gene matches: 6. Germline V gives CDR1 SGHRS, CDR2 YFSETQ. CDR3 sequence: CASSLGLGQGAAEAFF. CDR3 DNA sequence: TGCGCCAGCAGCTTGGGCCTGGGACAGGGGGCAGCTGAAGCTTTCTTT.

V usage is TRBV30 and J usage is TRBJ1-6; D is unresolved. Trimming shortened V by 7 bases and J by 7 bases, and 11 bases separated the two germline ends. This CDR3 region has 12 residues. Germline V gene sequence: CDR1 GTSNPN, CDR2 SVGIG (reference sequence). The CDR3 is CASGITNSPLHF. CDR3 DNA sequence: TGTGCCTCGGGGATTACGAATTCACCCCTCCACTTT.

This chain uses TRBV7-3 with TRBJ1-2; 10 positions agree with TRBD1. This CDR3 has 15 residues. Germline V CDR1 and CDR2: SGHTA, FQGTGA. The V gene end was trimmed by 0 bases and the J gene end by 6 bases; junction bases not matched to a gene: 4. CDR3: CASSLTFGTGDGYTF. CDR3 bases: TGTGCCAGCAGCTTAACTTTCGGGACAGGGGATGGCTACACCTTC.

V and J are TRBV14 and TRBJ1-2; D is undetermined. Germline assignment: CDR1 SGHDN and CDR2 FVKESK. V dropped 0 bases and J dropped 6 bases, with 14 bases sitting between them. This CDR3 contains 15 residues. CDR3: CASSQEEGDFDGYTF. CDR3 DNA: TGTGCCAGCAGCCAAGAAGAGGGTGACTTCGATGGCTACACCTTC. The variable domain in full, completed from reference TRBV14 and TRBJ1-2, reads EAGVTQFPSHSVIEKGQTVTLRCDPISGHDNLYWYRRVMGKEIKFLLHFVKESKQDESGMPNNRFLAERTGGTYSTLKVQPAELEDSGVYFCASSQEEGDFDGYTFGSGTRLTVV.

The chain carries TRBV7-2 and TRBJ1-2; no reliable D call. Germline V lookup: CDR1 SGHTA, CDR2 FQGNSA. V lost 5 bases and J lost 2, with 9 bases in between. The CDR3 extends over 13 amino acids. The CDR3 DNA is TGTGCCAGCAGCCCCGGGTCGAACTATGGCTACACCTTC. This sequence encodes CASSPGSNYGYTF.

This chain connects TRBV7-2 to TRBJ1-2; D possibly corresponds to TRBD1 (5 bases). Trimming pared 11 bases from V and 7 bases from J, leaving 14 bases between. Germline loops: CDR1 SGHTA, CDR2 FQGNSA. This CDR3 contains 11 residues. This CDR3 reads CAWPGGVGYTF. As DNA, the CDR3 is TGTGCCTGGCCGGGGGGGGTTGGCTACACCTTC.